Presented here are 7 T cell receptor beta chains from one specimen sequenced in a study of blood T cell repertoires in COVID-19. Some clones are missing from TCRdb's copy, which holds only in-frame ones; the method was immunoSEQ multiplex PCR. The data contain 200,000 to 250,000 clones, approximately 85% of them singletons. The specimen was peripheral blood. The receptors shown here come from a woman in her sixties or seventies with COVID-19, enrolled during active disease.

CDR3 sequence: CASSPPPRGRVNTEAFF. CDR3 nucleotide sequence: TGTGCCAGCTCACCACCTCCGAGGGGGCGGGTGAACACTGAAGCTTTCTTT. The J gene is TRBJ1-1, the V gene TRBV18, with 7 bases that match TRBD1. Per germline, CDR1 KGHSH and CDR2 LQKENI. The CDR3 loop spans 17 amino acids. The V gene end was trimmed by 0 bases and the J gene end by 0 bases; junction bases not matched to a gene: 7.

This clone is a singleton in its sample. J is TRBJ1-2 and V is TRBV4-3; 7 bases match TRBD1. J lost 0 bases, V lost 3 bases, and 4 bases had no gene match. The CDR3 has 15 residues. Germline CDR1 is LGHNA and CDR2 is YSLEER. CDR3 in amino acids: CASSQGTASNYGYTF. In DNA form, the CDR3 reads TGCGCCAGCAGCCAGGGGACAGCTTCTAACTATGGCTACACCTTC.

The chain employs TRBV19 and TRBJ1-6; TRBD1 agrees at 9 bases. Germline V gene lookup returns CDR1 LNHDA and CDR2 SQIVND (reference sequence). The ends lost 6 bases at V and 8 bases at J; junction bases unmatched: 5. The CDR3 is made up of 14 amino acids. DNA of the CDR3: TGTGCCAGTAGAGGGACAGGGAAAGATTCACCCCTCCACTTT. This encodes CASRGTGKDSPLHF.

The CDR3 bases are TGTGCCAGCAGCTTATTTTCCGAAGGGGGCAATGAGCAGTTCTTC. Its protein product is CASSLFSEGGNEQFF. This rearrangement joins TRBV7-3 to TRBJ2-1; tentatively, D is TRBD1 (6 bases). The germline V gene has CDR1 SGHTA and CDR2 FQGTGA. Trimming cost V 2 bases and J 6 bases, with 14 bases left between them. The CDR3 contains 15 residues.

The V gene is TRBV28, the J gene TRBJ1-4, with 7 bases matching TRBD1. This CDR3 has 14 residues. The germline CDR1 and CDR2 sequences are MDHEN and SYDVKM. Germline trimming cut 3 bases from V and 8 bases from J; bases unmatched to any gene: 6. The CDR3 DNA sequence: TGTGCCAGCAGTTTTGGAGACAGGGACGAAAAACTGTTTTTT. Translated: CASSFGDRDEKLFF.

The rearrangement uses TRBV18 and TRBJ1-6; 8 bases agree with TRBD1. The CDR3 is 16 residues long. Trimming removed 3 bases from V and 7 bases from J; junction bases left unmatched: 8. From germline, CDR1 is KGHSH and CDR2 LQKENI. CDR3 region: CASSPDRVRSNSPLHF. CDR3 bases: TGTGCCAGCTCACCGGACAGGGTGCGGTCGAATTCACCCCTCCACTTT.

The rearrangement links TRBV7-2 to TRBJ1-6; D is perhaps TRBD1 (6 bases). Between the trimmed V and J ends, which lost 4 bases and 8 bases, there was a span of 12 bases. CDR3 length: 14 residues. Germline V gene sequence: CDR1 SGHTA, CDR2 FQGNSA. This CDR3 reads CASSSSRGDSPLHF. The CDR3 DNA sequence: TGTGCCAGCAGCTCCTCCAGGGGTGATTCACCCCTCCACTTT.